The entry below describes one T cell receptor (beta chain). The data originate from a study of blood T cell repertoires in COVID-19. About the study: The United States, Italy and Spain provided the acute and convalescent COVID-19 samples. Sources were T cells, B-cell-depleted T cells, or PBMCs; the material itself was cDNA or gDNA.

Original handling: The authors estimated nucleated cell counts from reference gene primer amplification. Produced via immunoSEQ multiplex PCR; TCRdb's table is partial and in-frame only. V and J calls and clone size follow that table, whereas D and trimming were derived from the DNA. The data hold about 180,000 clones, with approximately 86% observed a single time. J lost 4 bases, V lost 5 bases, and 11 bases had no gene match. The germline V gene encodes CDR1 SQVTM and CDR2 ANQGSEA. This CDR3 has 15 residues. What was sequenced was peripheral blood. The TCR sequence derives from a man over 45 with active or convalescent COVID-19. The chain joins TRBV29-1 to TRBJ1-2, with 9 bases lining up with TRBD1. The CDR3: CSVFINRGRFYGYTF. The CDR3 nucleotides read TGCAGCGTTTTCATAAACAGGGGGCGCTTCTATGGCTACACCTTC.